A selection of T cell receptor beta chains follows, all from one sample in a study of TIL therapy for anti-PD-1-resistant metastatic lung cancer. Only in-frame clones appear in the TCRdb table, and some are missing; sequencing was by immunoSEQ multiplex PCR. Here the sample spans 54,000 or so clones, more than 60% being singletons. The starting material was blood, obtained at baseline. These receptor sequences come from a person aged 25 to 79 with non-small cell lung cancer. CDR3s include the opening cysteine and the closing phenylalanine or tryptophan. A D gene is named only where the DNA matches it firmly. Clone size appears in some rows only: once, few, many, or a class for an expanded clone.

D	size	length	V	J	CDR3	DNA
TRBD1	.	17	TRBV5-1	TRBJ1-4	CASSSTYYRGDWEKLFF	TGCGCCAGCAGCTCCACTTACTACAGGGGAGATTGGGAAAAACTGTTTTTT
TRBD1	few	15	TRBV2	TRBJ1-6	CASSVLDRGNSPLHF	TGTGCCAGCAGTGTTTTAGACAGGGGGAATTCACCCCTCCACTTT
.	.	14	TRBV6-1	TRBJ1-2	CASSRTVPNYGYTF	TGTGCCAGCAGCCGAACCGTACCAAACTATGGCTACACCTTC
TRBD2	few	17	TRBV30	TRBJ2-6	CAWKRGRTPSGANVLTF	TGTGCCTGGAAACGCGGGAGGACCCCCTCTGGGGCCAACGTCCTGACTTTC
TRBD2	.	17	TRBV5-1	TRBJ2-7	CASSLGLGLAESYEQYF	TGCGCCAGCAGCTTGGGATTGGGACTAGCGGAGTCCTACGAGCAGTACTTC
.	.	13	TRBV9	TRBJ1-1	CASGYGDGTEAFF	TGTGCCAGCGGATATGGGGATGGAACTGAAGCTTTCTTT
.	.	13	TRBV5-4	TRBJ1-1	CASSLSENTEAFF	TGTGCCAGCAGCTTGTCAGAGAACACTGAAGCTTTCTTT
.	.	14	TRBV5-4	TRBJ2-5	CASSLGTEQETQYF	TGTGCCAGCAGCTTGGGTACAGAGCAAGAGACCCAGTACTTC
.	.	13	TRBV10-3	TRBJ1-2	CAISDGGHYGYTF	TGTGCCATCAGTGATGGAGGACACTATGGCTACACCTTC
.	.	12	TRBV5-5	TRBJ2-3	CASSFLRDTQYF	TGTGCCAGCAGCTTCCTACGAGATACGCAGTATTTT
TRBD2	.	24	TRBV9	TRBJ2-3	CASSATHQVGASGRSFRSTDTQYF	TGTGCCAGCAGCGCCACACATCAAGTGGGGGCTAGCGGGAGGAGTTTTAGGAGCACAGATACGCAGTATTTT
TRBD2	.	15	TRBV6-5	TRBJ2-7	CASRPGLAGTYEQYF	TGTGCCAGCAGACCCGGACTAGCGGGAACCTACGAGCAGTACTTC
TRBD1	.	17	TRBV4-1	TRBJ1-1	CASSQDSPGQGYTEAFF	TGCGCCAGCAGCCAAGATTCTCCGGGACAGGGGTACACTGAAGCTTTCTTT
.	few	11	TRBV6-5	TRBJ2-7	CASTKGYEQYF	TGTGCCAGCACGAAGGGGTACGAGCAGTACTTC
.	.	13	TRBV5-1	TRBJ2-1	CASSSNLGNEQFF	TGCGCCAGCAGCTCCAACCTGGGGAATGAGCAGTTCTTC
.	.	15	TRBV9	TRBJ1-2	CASSLNRRRDYGYTF	TGTGCCAGCAGCCTTAATAGGAGACGGGACTATGGCTACACCTTC
TRBD1	.	15	TRBV11-3	TRBJ1-1	CASSLDLARGTEAFF	TGTGCCAGCAGCTTAGACCTGGCCAGGGGGACTGAAGCTTTCTTT
TRBD1	.	14	TRBV7-9	TRBJ2-2	CAIEGQENTGELFF	TGTGCAATCGAGGGACAGGAGAACACCGGGGAGCTGTTTTTT
.	.	13	TRBV28	TRBJ1-5	CASSYGAGQPQHF	TGTGCCAGCAGTTATGGGGCCGGTCAGCCCCAGCATTTT
.	.	15	TRBV6-5	TRBJ2-3	CASSYMGRVTDTQYF	TGTGCCAGCAGTTATATGGGCAGGGTAACAGATACGCAGTATTTT
TRBD2	.	14	TRBV30	TRBJ2-1	CAFTASGTHNEQFF	TGTGCCTTCACGGCTAGCGGGACCCACAATGAGCAGTTCTTC
.	.	16	TRBV4-3	TRBJ2-1	CASSQHRLLKGNEQFF	TGCGCCAGCAGCCAACACCGACTATTAAAGGGGAATGAGCAGTTCTTC
.	few	13	TRBV7-9	TRBJ1-2	CASSLQGPYGYTF	TGTGCCAGCAGCCTCCAGGGACCCTATGGCTACACCTTC
.	.	16	TRBV11-2	TRBJ2-6	CASSLEMGAGANVLTF	TGTGCCAGCAGCTTAGAAATGGGGGCTGGGGCCAACGTCCTGACTTTC
TRBD2	.	16	TRBV9	TRBJ2-3	CASRSGGALSTDTQYF	TGTGCCAGCCGGAGCGGGGGGGCCCTGAGCACAGATACGCAGTATTTT
TRBD1	.	17	TRBV7-9	TRBJ2-7	CASSLGGGGQGGYEQYF	TGTGCCAGCAGCTTAGGCGGAGGCGGACAGGGGGGTTACGAGCAGTACTTC
.	.	15	TRBV6-5	TRBJ1-4	CASSPETATNEKLFF	TGTGCCAGCAGTCCCGAGACCGCAACTAATGAAAAACTGTTTTTT
TRBD1	once	16	TRBV27	TRBJ2-7	CASSLSVGTADYEQYF	TGTGCCAGCAGTTTATCGGTGGGGACAGCAGACTACGAGCAGTACTTC
TRBD2	.	15	TRBV11-3	TRBJ2-3	CASSLREGFTDTQYF	TGTGCCAGCAGCTTAAGGGAGGGGTTCACAGATACGCAGTATTTT
.	.	14	TRBV7-8	TRBJ1-1	CASSLMVSYTEAFF	TGTGCCAGCAGCTTAATGGTATCTTACACTGAAGCTTTCTTT
TRBD2	.	15	TRBV7-8	TRBJ2-5	CASSLTRLAAETQYF	TGTGCCAGCAGCCTTACAAGACTAGCGGCGGAGACCCAGTACTTC
.	.	15	TRBV27	TRBJ2-3	CASSLWGGREDTQYF	TGTGCCAGCAGTTTATGGGGGGGCCGTGAAGATACGCAGTATTTT
.	.	16	TRBV9	TRBJ2-2	CASSVRGDLNTGELFF	TGTGCCAGCAGCGTAAGGGGGGACTTGAACACCGGGGAGCTGTTTTTT
.	.	14	TRBV29-1	TRBJ1-4	CSVGIGSRDEKLFF	TGCAGCGTTGGGATCGGGAGCCGCGATGAAAAGCTGTTTTTT
.	.	19	TRBV4-1	TRBJ2-5	CASSQEWGRPRGFQETQYF	TGCGCCAGCAGCCAAGAGTGGGGAAGACCTAGGGGGTTCCAAGAGACCCAGTACTTC
TRBD2	.	14	TRBV7-3	TRBJ2-3	CASSLSGGTDTQYF	TGTGCCAGCTCCCTTAGCGGGGGCACAGATACGCAGTATTTT
.	.	13	TRBV2	TRBJ2-4	CASSEDSKNIQYF	TGTGCCAGCAGTGAAGACAGTAAAAACATTCAGTACTTC
TRBD2	.	16	TRBV5-4	TRBJ2-1	CASTRKPTSSQNEQFF	TGTGCCAGCACCAGAAAACCGACTAGCAGTCAGAATGAGCAGTTCTTC
.	.	14	TRBV5-6	TRBJ1-5	CASSQTGGTQPQHF	TGTGCCAGCAGCCAAACTGGTGGGACTCAGCCCCAGCATTTT
TRBD1	.	15	TRBV11-2	TRBJ1-6	CASSPYGQGGSPLHF	TGTGCCAGCAGCCCCTACGGACAGGGCGGTTCACCCCTCCACTTT
TRBD2	.	14	TRBV6-1	TRBJ2-5	CASSSLAPQETQYF	TGTGCCAGCAGCTCACTAGCGCCTCAAGAGACCCAGTACTTC
TRBD1	.	17	TRBV15	TRBJ2-4	CATRLGGTGGTKNIQYF	TGTGCCACCAGACTAGGGGGGACAGGGGGCACCAAAAACATTCAGTACTTC
.	.	14	TRBV28	TRBJ2-5	CASSLAGAGETQYF	TGTGCCAGCAGTTTAGCGGGGGCAGGGGAGACCCAGTACTTC